This T cell receptor (beta chain) was sequenced in a study of T cells after yellow fever vaccination (dated by TCRdb to the late 2010s). General notes on the study: Libraries from fractions with low cell numbers were prepared with the SMART-Seq v4 Ultra Low Input RNA kit. Bulk PBMC replicates and cell subsets were isolated from blood drawn at multiple timepoints before and after both primary and secondary immunization. Two healthy male donors, one aged 18 to 30 and one aged 30 to 40 years, were included in the cohort. Bulk TCR alpha and beta repertoires were sequenced longitudinally to track T-cell clones before and after primary and booster YFV17D yellow fever vaccination. Study-level results and caveats: Because the study included only a couple of donors, the extent to which the findings can be generalized is limited. Most clones expanded after primary vaccination (about 96% of CD4 and roughly 90% of CD8) were re-detected after the booster, suggesting that broad memory maintenance occurred. Compared with the primary T-cell response, the secondary T-cell response was faster but weaker, reaching its peak on day 5 rather than on day 15. A small fraction of clonotypes showed up in both the CD4 and CD8 compartments, probably as a result of convergent recombination. Computational filtering was needed because FACS-sorted repertoires could contain abundant contaminating clonotypes from the bulk population.

To note about this clonotype: Its specific antigen is unknown. Base qualities are missing; no much larger clone stands one base away.

Trimming removed 5 bases from V and 5 bases from J, leaving 6 bases between the germline ends. The germline V gene (reference sequence) sets CDR1 to SEHNR and CDR2 to FQNEAQ. Inclusive of the bounding cysteine and phenylalanine, the CDR3 is 11 residues long. Left in the record is the CDR3 DNA by itself, 33 bases read in frame from the first base. The treatment or condition label, as the study defines it: live attenuated yellow fever vaccine strain. A standard Ficoll-Paque protocol was used to isolate PBMCs from peripheral blood. Dynabeads CD4 and CD8 positive selection kits were used to isolate CD4 and CD8 T-cell fractions. TriZol was used to extract RNA from bulk PBMCs, from CD4 and CD8 fractions, and from dextramer-positive and dextramer-negative fractions. TCR cDNA was synthesized by 5'RACE template switching, which introduced a universal primer site and unique molecular identifiers. Priming of cDNA synthesis was performed from both the TCR alpha and TCR beta constant segments. Library amplification used two PCR steps, and the second PCR step added sample barcodes and sequencing adapters. Sequencing of libraries was done on Illumina HiSeq 2500 (2x100 bp) or NovaSeq (2x150 bp). Per the original workflow: MIGEC was used to demultiplex reads and collapse the reads into UMI consensus sequences, and MiXCR was used for V(D)J alignment. Clonotypes responding to the vaccine were identified with edgeR on replicate PBMC samples, with the criteria of FDR below 0.01 and a log2 fold change above 5 up to day 15. Each bulk clonotype received a CD4 or CD8 identity based on whether the sequenced CD4 or CD8 repertoire contained that clonotype at higher abundance. TCRdb trimmed public reads at Q25 via fastp, called clones via MiXCR and kept in-frame beta chains. Rows matching on CDR3 protein sequence are summarized as one entry with the most common DNA and genes. In this record, the V and J calls reflect TCRdb's handling and not the investigators' own analysis. A total of 100,000 to 150,000 distinct CDR3 sequences appear in this sample, around 7.4% of them only once. The ten top clones hold around 2.3% of the sample.

The source is a man younger than 35 who received the YFV17D yellow fever vaccine. Sample: CD4+ T cells sorted from PBMCs, taken about 10 days after the first yellow fever vaccination. Recombination connected TRBV7-9 to TRBJ2-5, with the identity of the D gene unclear. The CDR3 reads CASSKSETQYF. In nucleotides, the sequence is TGTGCCAGCAGCAAATCGGAGACCCAGTACTTC. Beyond the CDR3, the reference TRBV7-9 and TRBJ2-5 genes provide the residues; the full variable domain reads: DTGVSQNPRHKITKRGQNVTFRCDPISEHNRLYWYRQTLGQGPEFLTYFQNEAQLEKSRLLSDRFSAERPKGSFSTLEIQRTEQGDSAMYLCASSKSETQYFGPGTRLLVL.